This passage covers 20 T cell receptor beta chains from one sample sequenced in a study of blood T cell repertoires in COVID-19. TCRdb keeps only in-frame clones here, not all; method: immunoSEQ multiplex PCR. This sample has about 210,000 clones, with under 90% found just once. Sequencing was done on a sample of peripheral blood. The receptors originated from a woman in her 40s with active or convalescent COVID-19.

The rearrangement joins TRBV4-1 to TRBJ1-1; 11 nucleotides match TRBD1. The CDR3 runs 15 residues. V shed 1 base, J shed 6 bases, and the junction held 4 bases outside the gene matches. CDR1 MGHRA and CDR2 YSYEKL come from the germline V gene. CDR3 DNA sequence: TGCGCCAGCAGCCAAGCCGGGACAGGGGGTTCTGAAGCTTTCTTT. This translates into CASSQAGTGGSEAFF.

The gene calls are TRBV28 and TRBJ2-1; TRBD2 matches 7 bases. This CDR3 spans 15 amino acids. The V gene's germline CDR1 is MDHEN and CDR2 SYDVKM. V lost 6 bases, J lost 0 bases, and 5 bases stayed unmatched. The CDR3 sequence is CASRGGIGSYNEQFF. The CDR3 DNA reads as TGTGCCAGCAGGGGGGGGATCGGCTCCTACAATGAGCAGTTCTTC. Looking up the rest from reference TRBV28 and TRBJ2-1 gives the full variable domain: DVKVTQSSRYLVKRTGEKVFLECVQDMDHENMFWYRQDPGLGLRLIYFSYDVKMKEKGDIPEGYSVSREKKERFSLILESASTNQTSMYLCASRGGIGSYNEQFFGPGTRLTVL.

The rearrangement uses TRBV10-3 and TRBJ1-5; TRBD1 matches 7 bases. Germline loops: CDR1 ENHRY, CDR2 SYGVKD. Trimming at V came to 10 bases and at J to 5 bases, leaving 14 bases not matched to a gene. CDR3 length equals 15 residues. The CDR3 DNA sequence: TGTGCCACTAGGAAACAGGGGAAACTGGATCAGCCCCAGCATTTT. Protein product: CATRKQGKLDQPQHF.

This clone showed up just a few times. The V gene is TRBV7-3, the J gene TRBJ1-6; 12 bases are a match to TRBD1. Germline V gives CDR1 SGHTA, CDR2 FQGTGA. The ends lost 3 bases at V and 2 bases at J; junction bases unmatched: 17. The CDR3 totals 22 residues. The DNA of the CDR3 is TGTGCCAGCAGCTTTTTAAGAGCGACGGGACAGGGGGCGCGGACCTATAATTCACCCCTCCACTTT. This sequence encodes CASSFLRATGQGARTYNSPLHF.

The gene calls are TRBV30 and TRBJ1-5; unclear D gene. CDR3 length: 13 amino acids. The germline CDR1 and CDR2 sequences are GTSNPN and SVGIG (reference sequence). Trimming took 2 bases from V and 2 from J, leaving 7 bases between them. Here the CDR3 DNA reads TGTGCCTGGAGTCCACAACGCAATCAGCCCCAGCATTTT. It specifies CAWSPQRNQPQHF. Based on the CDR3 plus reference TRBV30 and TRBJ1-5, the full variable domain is SQTIHQWPATLVQPVGSPLSLECTVEGTSNPNLYWYRQAAGRGLQLLFYSVGIGQISSEVPQNLSASRPQDRQFILSSKKLLLSDSGFYLCAWSPQRNQPQHFGDGTRLSIL.

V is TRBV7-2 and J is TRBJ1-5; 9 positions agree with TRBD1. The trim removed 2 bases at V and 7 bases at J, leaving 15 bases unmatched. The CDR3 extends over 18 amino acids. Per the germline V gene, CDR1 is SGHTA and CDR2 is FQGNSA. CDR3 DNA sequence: TGTGCCAGCAGCTTATTACCCGACAGGGGGTCGGTTTGGCAGCCCCAGCATTTT. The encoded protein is CASSLLPDRGSVWQPQHF.

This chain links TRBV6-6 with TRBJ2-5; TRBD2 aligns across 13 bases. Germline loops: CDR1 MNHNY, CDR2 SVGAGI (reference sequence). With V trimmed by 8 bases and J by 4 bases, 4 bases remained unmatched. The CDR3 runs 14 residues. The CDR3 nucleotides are TGTGCCAGCCGCCGGACTAGCGGGAGAGAGACCCAGTACTTC. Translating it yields CASRRTSGRETQYF.

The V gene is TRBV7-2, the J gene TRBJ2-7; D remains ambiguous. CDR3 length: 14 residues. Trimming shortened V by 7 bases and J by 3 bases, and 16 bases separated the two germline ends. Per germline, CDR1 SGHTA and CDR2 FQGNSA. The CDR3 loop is CASTSTVAGYEQYF. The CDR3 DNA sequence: TGTGCCAGCACCTCCACGGTCGCAGGCTACGAGCAGTACTTC.

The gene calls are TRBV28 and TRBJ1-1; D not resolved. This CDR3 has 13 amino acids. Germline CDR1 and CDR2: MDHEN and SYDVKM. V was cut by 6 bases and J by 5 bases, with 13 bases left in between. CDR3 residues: CASSPHRGTEAFF. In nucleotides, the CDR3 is TGTGCCAGCAGCCCACACCGAGGGACTGAAGCTTTCTTT.

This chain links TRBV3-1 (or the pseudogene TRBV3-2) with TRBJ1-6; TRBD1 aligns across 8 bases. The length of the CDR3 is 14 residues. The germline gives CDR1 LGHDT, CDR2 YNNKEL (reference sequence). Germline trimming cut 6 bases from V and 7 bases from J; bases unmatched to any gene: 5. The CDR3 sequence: CASSGQGPNSPLHF. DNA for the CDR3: TGTGCCAGCAGTGGACAGGGACCAAATTCACCCCTCCACTTT.

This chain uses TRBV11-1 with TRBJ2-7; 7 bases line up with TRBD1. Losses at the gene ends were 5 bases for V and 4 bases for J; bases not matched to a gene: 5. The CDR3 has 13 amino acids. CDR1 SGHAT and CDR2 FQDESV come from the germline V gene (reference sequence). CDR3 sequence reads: CASSERGQYEQYF. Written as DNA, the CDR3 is TGTGCCAGCAGCGAGAGGGGGCAGTACGAGCAGTACTTC. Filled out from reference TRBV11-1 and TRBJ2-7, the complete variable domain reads EAEVAQSPRYKITEKSQAVAFWCDPISGHATLYWYRQILGQGPELLVQFQDESVVDDSQLPKDRFSAERLKGVDSTLKIQPAELGDSAMYLCASSERGQYEQYFGPGTRLTVT.

CDR3 sequence: CATSDPRTGDTEAFF. In nucleotides, the CDR3 is TGTGCCACCAGTGATCCCAGGACTGGGGACACTGAAGCTTTCTTT. The chain joins TRBV24-1 to TRBJ1-1, with no clear D. V lost 3 bases, J lost 3 bases, and 13 bases lay in between. This CDR3 has 15 residues. CDR1 KGHDR and CDR2 SFDVKD come from the germline V gene.

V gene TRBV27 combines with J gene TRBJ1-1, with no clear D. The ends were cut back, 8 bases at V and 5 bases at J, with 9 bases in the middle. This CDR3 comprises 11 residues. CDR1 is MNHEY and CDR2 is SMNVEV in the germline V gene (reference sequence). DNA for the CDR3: TGTGCCAGCCACACATGGACTGAAGCTTTCTTT. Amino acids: CASHTWTEAFF.

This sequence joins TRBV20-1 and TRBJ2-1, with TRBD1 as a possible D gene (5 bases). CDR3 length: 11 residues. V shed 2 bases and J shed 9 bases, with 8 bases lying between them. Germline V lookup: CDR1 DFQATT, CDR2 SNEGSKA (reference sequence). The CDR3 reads CSARSRGEQFF. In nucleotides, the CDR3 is TGCAGTGCTAGAAGTAGGGGTGAGCAGTTCTTC.

The CDR3 protein is CASSQEDRGDGYTF. In nucleotides, the CDR3 is TGTGCCAGCAGCCAAGAGGACAGGGGAGACGGCTACACCTTC. The chain has TRBV3-1 (or the pseudogene TRBV3-2) and TRBJ1-2; 9 nucleotides match TRBD1. The CDR3 contains 14 residues. Germline CDR1 is LGHDT and CDR2 is YNNKEL (reference sequence). With 0 bases clipped from V and 8 bases from J, the junction kept 4 bases outside the gene matches.

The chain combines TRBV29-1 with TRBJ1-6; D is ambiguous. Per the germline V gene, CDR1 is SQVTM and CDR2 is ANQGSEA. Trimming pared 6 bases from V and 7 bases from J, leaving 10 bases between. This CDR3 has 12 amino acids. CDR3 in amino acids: CSVMLNNSPLHF. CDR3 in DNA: TGCAGCGTGATGCTAAACAATTCACCCCTCCACTTT.

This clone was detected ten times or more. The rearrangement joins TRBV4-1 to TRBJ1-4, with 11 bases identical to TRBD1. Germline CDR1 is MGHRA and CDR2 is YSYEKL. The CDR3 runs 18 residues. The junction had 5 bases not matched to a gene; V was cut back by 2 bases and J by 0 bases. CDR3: CASSQPGDRGTTNEKLFF. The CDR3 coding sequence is TGCGCCAGCAGCCAACCGGGGGACAGGGGGACAACTAATGAAAAACTGTTTTTT.

CDR3 residues: CASSHGTGSYGYTF. CDR3 DNA: TGTGCCAGCAGCCACGGGACAGGGAGCTATGGCTACACCTTC. This chain uses TRBV14 with TRBJ1-2; TRBD1 matches 9 bases. CDR1 and CDR2 from the germline V gene are SGHDN and FVKESK. This CDR3 is built from 14 residues. J gave up 4 bases and V 3 bases, and 3 bases lay outside the gene matches.

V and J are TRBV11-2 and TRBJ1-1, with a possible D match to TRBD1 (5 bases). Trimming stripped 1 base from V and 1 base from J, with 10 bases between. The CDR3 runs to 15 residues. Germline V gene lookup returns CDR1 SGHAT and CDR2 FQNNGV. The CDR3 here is CASSLVTGANTEAFF. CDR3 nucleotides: TGTGCCAGCAGCTTAGTCACAGGAGCGAACACTGAAGCTTTCTTT.

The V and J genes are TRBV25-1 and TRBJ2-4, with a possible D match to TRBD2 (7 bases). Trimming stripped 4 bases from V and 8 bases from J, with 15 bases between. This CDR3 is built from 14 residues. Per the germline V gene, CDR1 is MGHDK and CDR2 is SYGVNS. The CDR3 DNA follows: TGTGCCAGCAGTGGTAAGGGGGGGCGGGACATTCAGTACTTC. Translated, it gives CASSGKGGRDIQYF.